These 4 T cell receptor beta chains originate from one sample sequenced in a study of blood T cell repertoires in COVID-19. TCRdb's table, derived via immunoSEQ multiplex PCR, lists solely in-frame clones and lacks some. The sample includes 150,000 to 200,000 clones, 75% to 85% seen only once; the top ten take less than 6%. Sequences were obtained from PBMCs or T cells enriched from blood (not recorded which). The source of these receptors is a man aged 40-49 years who had recovered from COVID-19.

V usage is TRBV5-1 and J usage is TRBJ1-6, with D possibly TRBD1 on 5 matching bases. The CDR3 length is 13 residues. Germline loops: CDR1 SGHRS, CDR2 YFSETQ. V was cut by 5 bases and J by 6 bases, with 9 bases left in between. CDR3 nucleotide sequence: TGCGCCAGCAGGACAGAGACTAATTCACCCCTCCACTTT. Translation: CASRTETNSPLHF. The full variable domain, with the rest looked up from reference TRBV5-1 and TRBJ1-6, is KAGVTQTPRYLIKTRGQQVTLSCSPISGHRSVSWYQQTPGQGLQFLFEYFSETQRNKGNFPGRFSGRQFSNSRSEMNVSTLELGDSALYLCASRTETNSPLHFGNGTRLTVT.

This chain links TRBV7-2 with TRBJ2-3; tentatively, D is TRBD2 (6 bases). The CDR3 length is 16 residues. Trimming shortened V by 1 base and J by 2 bases, and 13 bases separated the two germline ends. Germline-derived CDR1 and CDR2 are SGHTA and FQGNSA. The CDR3 is CASSLGGLTVTDTQYF. The DNA of the CDR3 is TGTGCCAGCAGCTTAGGGGGACTTACAGTCACAGATACGCAGTATTTT.

The chain has TRBV6-5 and TRBJ1-2; TRBD1 aligns across 8 bases. The germline V gene encodes CDR1 MNHEY and CDR2 SVGAGI. Trimming took 5 bases from V and 8 from J; bases not matched to a gene: 7. The CDR3 totals 13 residues. CDR3 sequence reads: CASSRRTGNGYTF. In DNA form, the CDR3 reads TGTGCCAGCAGTCGAAGGACAGGGAACGGCTACACCTTC.

This clone was seen a single time. The V and J genes are TRBV19 and TRBJ1-2, with TRBD1 identical over 10 bases. The CDR3 runs 14 residues. The J segment lost 7 bases and the V segment lost 7 bases, leaving 9 bases of the junction unmatched. CDR1 is LNHDA and CDR2 is SQIVND in the germline V gene (reference sequence). The DNA for the CDR3 is TGTGCCAGTACTCAGACAGGGGGCCCTGGTGGCTACACCTTC. Protein: CASTQTGGPGGYTF. The full variable domain, rest sourced from reference TRBV19 and TRBJ1-2, is DGGITQSPKYLFRKEGQNVTLSCEQNLNHDAMYWYRQDPGQGLRLIYYSQIVNDFQKGDIAEGYSVSREKKESFPLTVTSAQKNPTAFYLCASTQTGGPGGYTFGSGTRLTVV.